This passage covers 30 T cell receptor beta chains from one sample sequenced in a study of shared clonotypes between healthy human individuals. Sequencing was performed with immunoSEQ multiplex PCR; in TCRdb, only in-frame clones are kept and a portion is missing. The sample lists over a million clones; more than 60% were seen once. Source material: memory CD4+ T cells sorted from blood. Subset given: CD45RA-negative fraction. These TCRs come from a young man in good health.

The CDR3 nucleotides are TGTGCCAGCAGTCCGGACGGAAACTATGGCTACACCTTC. It encodes CASSPDGNYGYTF. V gene TRBV7-9 combines with J gene TRBJ1-2; no clear D. The CDR3 is made up of 13 amino acids. Trimming shortened V by 6 bases and J by 2 bases, and 10 bases separated the two germline ends. Germline CDR1 and CDR2: SEHNR and FQNEAQ (reference sequence).

The chain recombines TRBV7-3 with TRBJ2-1, with no clear D. Germline loops: CDR1 SGHTA, CDR2 FQGTGA. The CDR3 is 15 residues long. V was clipped by 1 base and J by 8 bases, with 15 bases between them. The CDR3 protein is CASSLKGPEADEQFF. CDR3 nucleotides: TGTGCCAGCAGCTTAAAAGGACCCGAGGCCGATGAGCAGTTCTTC.

V is TRBV4-3 and J is TRBJ2-3; 10 bases are shared with TRBD2. J gave up 5 bases and V 0 bases, and 8 bases lay outside the gene matches. The germline V gene encodes CDR1 LGHNA and CDR2 YSLEER. This CDR3 is 17 amino acids long. The CDR3 sequence is CASSQDWLAGGLDTQYF. The CDR3 coding sequence is TGCGCCAGCAGCCAAGACTGGTTAGCGGGAGGCCTAGATACGCAGTATTTT.

This sequence joins TRBV4-1 and TRBJ2-7, with D possibly TRBD2 on 5 matching bases. Trimming stripped 1 base from V and 2 bases from J, with 12 bases between. This CDR3 spans 15 amino acids. Germline CDR1 MGHRA, CDR2 YSYEKL. CDR3 loop: CASSQVPGFAYEQYF. DNA of the CDR3: TGCGCCAGCAGCCAAGTTCCGGGATTCGCCTACGAGCAGTACTTC.

The rearrangement uses TRBV5-8 and TRBJ2-3; 8 bases are a match to TRBD2. CDR3 length: 16 amino acids. Germline CDR1 is SGHTS and CDR2 is YDEGEE. The junction had 8 bases not matched to a gene; V was cut back by 0 bases and J by 5 bases. CDR3 sequence (DNA): TGTGCCAGCAGCTTGGCCCTCAGCGGGGGAATAGATACGCAGTATTTT. Its protein is CASSLALSGGIDTQYF.

J is TRBJ2-5 and V is TRBV5-4, with TRBD2 matching 7 bases. Germline loops: CDR1 SGHNT, CDR2 YYREEE (reference sequence). The CDR3 length is 15 residues. V lost 4 bases to trimming and J lost 5 bases; unmatched junction nucleotides: 11. The CDR3 DNA reads TGTGCCAGCAGCCGCCAAGGCGGGAGCGCGGAGACCCAGTACTTC. As protein: CASSRQGGSAETQYF.

The rearrangement links TRBV28 to TRBJ2-5, with 9 bases identical to TRBD2. The CDR3 consists of 17 residues. V lost 3 bases, J lost 5 bases, and 13 bases stayed unmatched. Germline CDR1 MDHEN, CDR2 SYDVKM. DNA of the CDR3: TGTGCCAGCAGTTTGCCGGGACTAGCAGAAGTCAGGGAGACCCAGTACTTC. Its protein is CASSLPGLAEVRETQYF.

Concerning this clone itself: It may be a read error: a sequence one base away is much more abundant. The gene calls are TRBV7-2 and TRBJ2-2; no reliable D call. The CDR3 is made up of 11 amino acids. V was cut by 8 bases and J by 2 bases, with 3 bases left in between. CDR1 is SGHTA and CDR2 is FQGNSA in the germline V gene. CDR3 sequence: CASGNTGELFF. CDR3 nucleotides: TGTGCCAGCGGAAACACCGGGGAGCTGTTTTTT.

Notes on this clone: One junction end does not reproduce the germline sequence, and a read error may be involved. The rearrangement links TRBV23-1 to TRBJ2-7; D possibly corresponds to TRBD1 (6 bases). TRBV23-1 is treated as an ORF (open reading frame) with a function not yet certain. The CDR3 is 13 amino acids. The CDR3 region has the DNA TGCGCCAGCAGTCAGGGGGCCTCCCACGAGCAGTACTTC. Amino acids: CASSQGASHEQYF.

About this clone itself: At one end the junction does not follow the germline gene, possibly because of a read error. The same CDR3 also results from other DNA sequences found in this sample. The J gene is TRBJ2-5, the V gene TRBV7-7; TRBD2 aligns across 7 bases. CDR1 and CDR2 (germline): SSHAT, FNYEAQ (reference sequence). The CDR3 contains 16 residues. The CDR3 protein is CASSLGLAGAGETQYF. CDR3 nucleotides: TGTGCTAGCAGCTTAGGTTTGGCGGGAGCGGGGGAGACCCAGTACTTC. The whole variable domain, filled in from reference TRBV7-7 and TRBJ2-5, reads GAGVSQSPRYKVTKRGQDVTLRCDPISSHATLYWYQQALGQGPEFLTYFNYEAQPDKSGLPSDRFSAERPEGSISTLTIQRTEQRDSAMYRCASSLGLAGAGETQYFGPGTRLLVL.

This clone showed up just once. The chain links TRBV19 to TRBJ1-1; no clear D. The V end lost 8 bases, the J end lost 0 bases, and 13 bases lay between the germline ends. Germline values: CDR1 LNHDA, CDR2 SQIVND (reference sequence). The CDR3 has 14 amino acids. The DNA for the CDR3 is TGTGCCAGTGCCGCGACAAGGTTGAACACTGAAGCTTTCTTT. This encodes CASAATRLNTEAFF.

Concerning this clone: The germline gene is not matched at one end of the junction; a read error may be the cause. V is TRBV7-7 and J is TRBJ2-1; D is perhaps TRBD1 (6 bases). Per the germline V gene, CDR1 is SSHAT and CDR2 is FNYEAQ (reference sequence). This CDR3 spans 13 amino acids. This chain's CDR3 is CASSLFGGWEQFF. The CDR3 coding sequence is TGTGCTAGCAGCTTATTTGGGGGCTGGGAGCAGTTCTTC.

The chain employs TRBV28 and TRBJ2-3; the match to TRBD2 covers 12 bases. Germline CDR1 MDHEN, CDR2 SYDVKM. Trimming took 4 bases from V and 2 from J; bases not matched to a gene: 1. This CDR3 region has 15 residues. This chain's CDR3 is CASSWTSGDTDTQYF. CDR3 DNA: TGTGCCAGCAGTTGGACTAGCGGGGACACAGATACGCAGTATTTT.

The gene calls are TRBV19 and TRBJ2-1; weak D call: TRBD1 (5 bases). V dropped 10 bases and J dropped 3 bases, with 7 bases sitting between them. From germline, CDR1 is LNHDA and CDR2 SQIVND (reference sequence). The CDR3 has 11 residues. CDR3 amino acids: CAKTVYNEQFF. The CDR3 DNA reads as TGTGCCAAGACAGTCTACAATGAGCAGTTCTTC. Supplemented by reference TRBV19 and TRBJ2-1, the full variable domain reads DGGITQSPKYLFRKEGQNVTLSCEQNLNHDAMYWYRQDPGQGLRLIYYSQIVNDFQKGDIAEGYSVSREKKESFPLTVTSAQKNPTAFYLCAKTVYNEQFFGPGTRLTVL.

This chain links TRBV7-2 with TRBJ1-2, with 7 bases lining up with TRBD1. This CDR3 has 16 residues. CDR1 is SGHTA and CDR2 is FQGNSA in the germline V gene. V lost 4 bases, J lost 3 bases, and 11 bases stayed unmatched. The CDR3 reads CASSSTGRADYYGYTF. The CDR3 nucleotides are TGTGCCAGCAGCTCGACAGGGAGGGCTGATTACTATGGCTACACCTTC.

CDR3 sequence: CASRGPDRFSGANVLTF. The CDR3 region has the DNA TGCGCCAGCAGAGGGCCGGACAGATTCTCTGGGGCCAACGTCCTGACTTTC. The gene calls are TRBV4-3 and TRBJ2-6; perhaps TRBD1 as D (6 bases). V lost 6 bases to trimming and J lost 0 bases, with 15 bases between them. The CDR3 totals 17 residues. Germline loops: CDR1 LGHNA, CDR2 YSLEER.

With respect to this clone: This likely reflects a read error, since a far larger clone is one base away. This specimen includes other DNA sequences encoding the same CDR3. V and J are TRBV19 and TRBJ2-2; a weak D match, TRBD1 (5 bases). V was shortened by 9 bases and J by 1 base, with 12 bases between the two germline ends. There are 14 residues in the CDR3. Germline assignment: CDR1 LNHDA and CDR2 SQIVND (reference sequence). The CDR3 loop is CASRPQGNTGELFF. CDR3 DNA: TGTGCCAGCAGGCCCCAGGGGAACACCGGGGAGCTGTTTTTT. Complete variable domain (other parts from reference TRBV19 and TRBJ2-2): DGGITQSPKYLFRKEGQNVTLSCEQNLNHDAMYWYRQDPGQGLRLIYYSQIVNDFQKGDIAEGYSVSREKKESFPLTVTSAQKNPTAFYLCASRPQGNTGELFFGEGSRLTVL.

This clone was observed a few times. The chain links TRBV5-6 to TRBJ2-5, with D possibly TRBD2 on 6 matching bases. V was clipped by 6 bases and J by 2 bases, with 11 bases between them. Germline CDR1 is SGHDT and CDR2 is YYEEEE. CDR3 size: 13 residues. The chain's CDR3 is CASTSGTQETQYF. The CDR3 nucleotides are TGTGCCAGCACGTCGGGGACTCAAGAGACCCAGTACTTC.

The rearrangement joins TRBV19 to TRBJ2-7; 7 bases are shared with TRBD2. Looked up from germline, CDR1 is LNHDA and CDR2 is SQIVND (reference sequence). The CDR3 is 14 amino acids. V gave up 11 bases and J gave up 2 bases; unmatched junction bases: 12. CDR3 sequence reads: CASSRRESPYEQYF. CDR3 DNA: TGTGCCTCCTCTCGGCGGGAGTCGCCCTACGAGCAGTACTTC.

This clone was observed a single time. The genes are TRBV4-1 and TRBJ2-7; TRBD1 matches at 7 bases. The CDR3 sequence is 16 residues long. Germline-derived CDR1 and CDR2 are MGHRA and YSYEKL. After removal of 0 bases from V and 3 bases from J, the junction contained 8 bases not matched to a gene. The CDR3 DNA follows: TGCGCCAGCAGCCAAGATATAGGGGGCGTCTTCTACGAGCAGTACTTC. Protein product: CASSQDIGGVFYEQYF.

V and J are TRBV28 and TRBJ1-2; D not resolved. The V gene lost 6 bases and the J gene lost 0 bases, with 11 bases spanning the gap. This CDR3 is 14 amino acids long. The germline gives CDR1 MDHEN, CDR2 SYDVKM. The CDR3 protein is CASRGRKANYGYTF. Here the CDR3 DNA reads TGTGCCAGCAGGGGTAGGAAAGCTAACTATGGCTACACCTTC.

The chain is built from TRBV19 and TRBJ2-5, with 10 nucleotides matching TRBD2. The V gene end was trimmed by 4 bases and the J gene end by 5 bases; junction bases not matched to a gene: 13. This CDR3 region has 17 residues. Germline lookup yields CDR1 LNHDA and CDR2 SQIVND (reference sequence). Written as DNA, the CDR3 is TGTGCCAGTAGTACCCCCCGGGGTAGCGGGAGGCGCGAGACCCAGTACTTC. Residues: CASSTPRGSGRRETQYF.

The V and J genes are TRBV2 and TRBJ2-7, with 12 bases fitting TRBD1. Germline V gene lookup returns CDR1 SNHLY and CDR2 FYNNEI. The CDR3 has 14 amino acids. Trimming at V came to 8 bases and at J to 2 bases, leaving 4 bases not matched to a gene. DNA for the CDR3: TGTGCCAGCTTCCGGGACAGGGGGCCCTACGAGCAGTACTTC. As protein: CASFRDRGPYEQYF.

V and J are TRBV7-2 and TRBJ2-2; 7 nucleotides align to TRBD2. V dropped 3 bases and J dropped 8; count of bases not matched to a gene: 9. Per the germline V gene, CDR1 is SGHTA and CDR2 is FQGNSA. This CDR3 spans 15 amino acids. CDR3 nucleotides: TGTGCCAGCAGCTTGACCGGGACTACAGTTGGGGAGCTGTTTTTT. It encodes CASSLTGTTVGELFF.

This sequence joins TRBV11-2 and TRBJ2-1; TRBD2 aligns across 14 bases. CDR1 and CDR2 from the germline V gene are SGHAT and FQNNGV. This CDR3 contains 17 residues. V shed 2 bases, J shed 8 bases, and the junction held 8 bases outside the gene matches. The CDR3 nucleotides are TGTGCCAGCAGCTTACGGGCGGGGACTAGCGGGAGCTATGAGCAGTTCTTC. It translates to CASSLRAGTSGSYEQFF.

V gene TRBV10-3 combines with J gene TRBJ1-3; D unclear. From germline, CDR1 is ENHRY and CDR2 SYGVKD. V dropped 4 bases and J dropped 0 bases, with 16 bases sitting between them. This CDR3 comprises 17 residues. CDR3 loop: CAISALALGDSGNTIYF. DNA for the CDR3: TGTGCCATCAGTGCACTGGCCCTAGGCGACTCTGGAAACACCATATATTTT.

CDR3 DNA: TGTGCCAGCAGTACGGACGGCAACAATCAGCCCCAGCATTTT. Translation gives CASSTDGNNQPQHF. J is TRBJ1-5 and V is TRBV6-5, with unresolved D. Germline values: CDR1 MNHEY, CDR2 SVGAGI. The CDR3 has 14 residues. V was shortened by 5 bases and J by 3 bases, with 11 bases between the two germline ends.

This chain connects TRBV30 to TRBJ2-2, with 7 positions matching TRBD1. Germline CDR1 GTSNPN, CDR2 SVGIG (reference sequence). The CDR3 spans 14 residues. V trimming: 3 bases; J trimming: 8 bases; junction bases outside the gene matches: 9. The CDR3: CAWSRGRASGELFF. Here the CDR3 DNA reads TGTGCCTGGAGCAGGGGGAGAGCGTCAGGGGAGCTGTTTTTT.

This clone was recorded a few times. The CDR3 is CASNANGGSEQYF. DNA for the CDR3: TGTGCCAGCAACGCGAACGGGGGGTCCGAGCAGTACTTC. The V call is TRBV27, the J call TRBJ2-7, with 7 positions matching TRBD2. Looked up from germline, CDR1 is MNHEY and CDR2 is SMNVEV (reference sequence). The CDR3 is 13 residues long. V was pared by 7 bases and J by 6 bases, with 9 bases of the junction left unmatched.

V and J are TRBV30 and TRBJ2-3, with 9 bases that match TRBD2. The V gene's germline CDR1 is GTSNPN and CDR2 SVGIG (reference sequence). V shed 2 bases, J shed 2 bases, and the junction held 8 bases outside the gene matches. The CDR3 sequence is 16 residues long. This CDR3 is CAWSKGTSRTTDTQYF. The CDR3 DNA is TGTGCCTGGAGTAAGGGGACTAGCAGGACCACAGATACGCAGTATTTT.